The rows below give T cell receptor beta chains drawn from one sample of a study of human T cells and chemical hapten exposure. One entry per CDR3 protein results from TCRdb running MiXCR on the RACE reads. The table has 130,000 or so distinct CDR3 sequences, more than 7.5% seen once. The sample comprised whole blood. These receptors were taken from a male donor in good health. Some clones in this sample may be carry-over from other donors' samples. Both conserved end residues are part of each CDR3. D genes are given only for firm matches. Expanded clones get a size class; other rows say once, few or many, or leave the size out.

V gene: TRBV6-2/TRBV6-3
clone size: .
J gene: TRBJ2-2
D gene: .
CDR3 protein: CASSLPGSMGTGELFF
CDR3 DNA: TGTGCCAGCAGTTTACCCGGGAGTATGGGGACCGGGGAGCTGTTTTTT

V gene: TRBV12-5
clone size: few
J gene: TRBJ1-1
D gene: TRBD1
CDR3 protein: CASQGAGTEAFF
CDR3 DNA: TGTGCTAGTCAGGGGGCTGGTACTGAAGCTTTCTTT

V gene: TRBV5-5
clone size: many
J gene: TRBJ1-5
D gene: .
CDR3 protein: CASSLTEVLSLDQPQHF
CDR3 DNA: TGTGCCAGCAGCTTGACGGAAGTGTTAAGTCTAGATCAGCCCCAGCATTTT

V gene: TRBV7-2
clone size: .
J gene: TRBJ2-3
D gene: .
CDR3 protein: CASSPWNVDTQYF
CDR3 DNA: TGTGCCAGCAGCCCGTGGAACGTCGATACGCAGTATTTT

V gene: TRBV5-6
clone size: .
J gene: TRBJ2-7
D gene: .
CDR3 protein: CASSNPGTVYEQYF
CDR3 DNA: TGTGCCAGCAGCAACCCCGGGACGGTTTACGAGCAGTACTTC

V gene: TRBV4-2
clone size: many
J gene: TRBJ1-1
D gene: .
CDR3 protein: CASSQEFNSGTEAFF
CDR3 DNA: TGTGCCAGCAGCCAAGAGTTTAATAGCGGCACTGAAGCTTTCTTT

V gene: TRBV7-9
clone size: many
J gene: TRBJ1-1
D gene: .
CDR3 protein: CASTQGYNTEAFF
CDR3 DNA: TGTGCCAGCACTCAGGGGTACAACACTGAAGCTTTCTTT

V gene: TRBV6-1
clone size: many
J gene: TRBJ1-5
D gene: TRBD1
CDR3 protein: CASSKTGLANQPQHF
CDR3 DNA: TGTGCCAGCAGTAAGACAGGGTTGGCCAATCAGCCCCAGCATTTT

V gene: TRBV6-2/TRBV6-3
clone size: .
J gene: TRBJ2-1
D gene: TRBD1
CDR3 protein: CASRSGQLYSYNEQFF
CDR3 DNA: TGTGCCAGCAGATCGGGACAGCTCTACTCCTACAATGAGCAGTTCTTC

V gene: TRBV24-1
clone size: .
J gene: TRBJ1-3
D gene: TRBD1
CDR3 protein: CATSDFLGQGSGNTIYF
CDR3 DNA: TGTGCCACCAGTGATTTCCTGGGACAGGGCTCTGGAAACACCATATATTTT

V gene: TRBV7-6
clone size: few
J gene: TRBJ2-5
D gene: TRBD2
CDR3 protein: CASSIGLAGVGETQYF
CDR3 DNA: TGTGCCAGCAGCATCGGACTAGCGGGAGTTGGGGAGACCCAGTACTTC

V gene: TRBV7-8
clone size: many
J gene: TRBJ2-1
D gene: .
CDR3 protein: CASSLRAGSSYNEQFF
CDR3 DNA: TGTGCCAGCAGCTTACGCGCGGGGAGCTCCTACAATGAGCAGTTCTTC

V gene: TRBV10-1
clone size: .
J gene: TRBJ1-1
D gene: TRBD1
CDR3 protein: CASQGDLNTEAFF
CDR3 DNA: TGCGCCAGTCAGGGGGACTTGAACACTGAAGCTTTCTTT

V gene: TRBV11-3
clone size: .
J gene: TRBJ2-1
D gene: .
CDR3 protein: CASSLDERQAWNEQFF
CDR3 DNA: TGTGCCAGCAGCTTAGATGAGCGGCAGGCATGGAATGAGCAGTTCTTC

V gene: TRBV6-2/TRBV6-3
clone size: .
J gene: TRBJ2-1
D gene: TRBD2
CDR3 protein: CASTLLAGLYNEQFF
CDR3 DNA: TGTGCCAGCACCCTCCTAGCGGGACTTTACAATGAGCAGTTCTTC

V gene: TRBV27
clone size: few
J gene: TRBJ2-3
D gene: TRBD2
CDR3 protein: CASSLRGLAGPTDTQYF
CDR3 DNA: TGTGCCAGCAGTTTAAGGGGGCTAGCGGGGCCCACAGATACGCAGTATTTT

V gene: TRBV27
clone size: .
J gene: TRBJ1-1
D gene: .
CDR3 protein: CASSSRTLGNTEAFF
CDR3 DNA: TGTGCCAGCAGTTCACGGACGTTGGGGAACACTGAAGCTTTCTTT

V gene: TRBV6-1
clone size: .
J gene: TRBJ1-5
D gene: TRBD1
CDR3 protein: CASMHRGGQPQHF
CDR3 DNA: TGTGCCAGCATGCACAGGGGTGGACAGCCCCAGCATTTT

V gene: TRBV7-8
clone size: many
J gene: TRBJ2-2
D gene: .
CDR3 protein: CASSLKGAAGSNTGELFF
CDR3 DNA: TGTGCCAGCAGCTTAAAAGGGGCTGCGGGCTCGAACACCGGGGAGCTGTTTTTT

V gene: TRBV20-1
clone size: few
J gene: TRBJ2-3
D gene: TRBD1
CDR3 protein: CSALRQGTDTQYF
CDR3 DNA: TGCAGTGCTCTCCGACAGGGGACAGATACGCAGTATTTT

V gene: TRBV6-2/TRBV6-3
clone size: many
J gene: TRBJ1-5
D gene: .
CDR3 protein: CAARNRVNQPQHF
CDR3 DNA: TGTGCCGCAAGAAACAGGGTCAATCAGCCCCAGCATTTT

V gene: TRBV20-1
clone size: many
J gene: TRBJ2-2
D gene: TRBD1
CDR3 protein: CSARPRQGTGELFF
CDR3 DNA: TGCAGTGCTAGGCCGAGACAGGGCACCGGGGAGCTGTTTTTT

V gene: TRBV6-2/TRBV6-3
clone size: few
J gene: TRBJ2-1
D gene: TRBD2
CDR3 protein: CASTEDHNGLAGFNNEQFF
CDR3 DNA: TGTGCCAGCACAGAAGACCACAACGGACTAGCGGGATTTAACAATGAGCAGTTCTTC

V gene: TRBV12-3/TRBV12-4
clone size: .
J gene: TRBJ2-1
D gene: TRBD2
CDR3 protein: CASSLKASGYNEQFF
CDR3 DNA: TGTGCCAGTTCCCTGAAGGCTAGCGGCTACAATGAGCAGTTCTTC

V gene: TRBV6-2/TRBV6-3
clone size: many
J gene: TRBJ2-3
D gene: TRBD2
CDR3 protein: CASSLRTSGSWGTDTQYF
CDR3 DNA: TGTGCCAGCAGCCTCCGGACTAGCGGGAGCTGGGGCACAGATACGCAGTATTTT

V gene: TRBV10-3
clone size: few
J gene: TRBJ1-4
D gene: TRBD1
CDR3 protein: CAIRTDRDDEKLFF
CDR3 DNA: TGTGCCATCAGGACTGACAGGGATGATGAAAAACTGTTTTTT

V gene: TRBV14
clone size: many
J gene: TRBJ1-5
D gene: .
CDR3 protein: CASSPSVGPQHF
CDR3 DNA: TGTGCCAGCAGCCCCTCCGTCGGGCCCCAGCATTTT

V gene: TRBV11-2
clone size: few
J gene: TRBJ2-3
D gene: .
CDR3 protein: CASSLGLAATDTQYF
CDR3 DNA: TGTGCCAGCAGCTTAGGATTAGCGGCCACAGATACGCAGTATTTT

V gene: TRBV6-2/TRBV6-3
clone size: many
J gene: TRBJ1-5
D gene: .
CDR3 protein: CASRLTEARQPQHF
CDR3 DNA: TGTGCCAGCAGGCTGACAGAAGCCCGGCAGCCCCAGCATTTT

V gene: TRBV19
clone size: .
J gene: TRBJ2-7
D gene: .
CDR3 protein: CASSISGTSSYEQYF
CDR3 DNA: TGTGCCAGTAGTATCTCCGGGACATCCTCCTACGAGCAGTACTTC

V gene: TRBV29-1
clone size: .
J gene: TRBJ1-2
D gene: .
CDR3 protein: CTVRGEGNLYGYTF
CDR3 DNA: TGCACCGTTCGGGGGGAGGGAAATTTATATGGCTACACCTTC

V gene: TRBV20-1
clone size: .
J gene: TRBJ2-1
D gene: TRBD2
CDR3 protein: CSASAGLAGGNEQFF
CDR3 DNA: TGCAGTGCTAGCGCAGGACTAGCGGGAGGAAATGAGCAGTTCTTC

V gene: TRBV12-3/TRBV12-4
clone size: .
J gene: TRBJ1-3
D gene: .
CDR3 protein: CASSLLAVSGNTIYF
CDR3 DNA: TGTGCCAGCAGTTTATTGGCCGTCTCTGGAAACACCATATATTTT

V gene: TRBV20-1
clone size: .
J gene: TRBJ1-1
D gene: TRBD1
CDR3 protein: CSAGGQGAEAFF
CDR3 DNA: TGCAGTGCTGGGGGACAGGGGGCCGAAGCTTTCTTT

V gene: TRBV10-1
clone size: many
J gene: TRBJ2-3
D gene: TRBD2
CDR3 protein: CASSPGLAGDTQYF
CDR3 DNA: TGCGCCAGCAGCCCGGGACTAGCGGGAGATACGCAGTATTTT

V gene: TRBV7-2
clone size: .
J gene: TRBJ2-5
D gene: TRBD1
CDR3 protein: CASSLDGRGLETQYF
CDR3 DNA: TGTGCCAGCAGCTTAGACGGCAGGGGGCTGGAGACCCAGTACTTC

V gene: TRBV27
clone size: .
J gene: TRBJ2-3
D gene: .
CDR3 protein: CASREVSTDTQYF
CDR3 DNA: TGTGCCAGCAGGGAAGTGAGCACAGATACGCAGTATTTT

V gene: TRBV6-5
clone size: many
J gene: TRBJ1-1
D gene: TRBD1
CDR3 protein: CASSPGTGAYTEAFF
CDR3 DNA: TGTGCCAGCAGCCCCGGGACAGGGGCCTACACTGAAGCTTTCTTT

V gene: TRBV6-6
clone size: few
J gene: TRBJ2-7
D gene: TRBD1
CDR3 protein: CASNERTGGSYEQYF
CDR3 DNA: TGTGCCAGCAACGAAAGGACAGGGGGCTCCTACGAGCAGTACTTC

V gene: TRBV10-3
clone size: few
J gene: TRBJ1-3
D gene: .
CDR3 protein: CAITTQLRNTIYF
CDR3 DNA: TGTGCCATCACTACCCAACTCCGAAACACCATATATTTT

V gene: TRBV3-1
clone size: many
J gene: TRBJ2-2
D gene: TRBD1
CDR3 protein: CASSHGRTGRPGELFF
CDR3 DNA: TGTGCCAGCAGTCACGGCCGGACAGGGAGACCCGGGGAGCTGTTTTTT

V gene: TRBV27
clone size: few
J gene: TRBJ2-5
D gene: .
CDR3 protein: CASSPTGSSRETQYF
CDR3 DNA: TGTGCCAGCAGTCCCACAGGGAGCTCAAGGGAGACCCAGTACTTC

V gene: TRBV7-9
clone size: many
J gene: TRBJ1-1
D gene: .
CDR3 protein: CASSLDLIGEAFF
CDR3 DNA: TGTGCCAGCAGCTTGGACTTGATCGGTGAAGCTTTCTTT

V gene: TRBV20-1
clone size: .
J gene: TRBJ2-3
D gene: .
CDR3 protein: CSARDPRGTDTQYF
CDR3 DNA: TGCAGTGCTAGAGATCCGCGGGGTACAGATACGCAGTATTTT

V gene: TRBV29-1
clone size: many
J gene: TRBJ1-2
D gene: TRBD1
CDR3 protein: CSGGEGQNYGYTF
CDR3 DNA: TGCAGCGGGGGAGAGGGACAGAACTATGGCTACACCTTC

V gene: TRBV4-1
clone size: few
J gene: TRBJ2-7
D gene: .
CDR3 protein: CASSHPGGGSSYEQYF
CDR3 DNA: TGCGCCAGCAGCCACCCTGGGGGGGGCTCCTCCTACGAGCAGTACTTC

V gene: TRBV12-3/TRBV12-4
clone size: .
J gene: TRBJ1-1
D gene: .
CDR3 protein: CASSPTGRGTEAFF
CDR3 DNA: TGTGCCAGCAGTCCCACAGGGAGGGGCACTGAAGCTTTCTTT

V gene: TRBV11-2
clone size: .
J gene: TRBJ2-5
D gene: .
CDR3 protein: CASSLDWVGVQEETQYF
CDR3 DNA: TGTGCCAGCAGCTTAGATTGGGTAGGGGTACAGGAAGAGACCCAGTACTTC